Each of the 9 T cell receptor beta chains below was sequenced from the same sample in a study of blood T cell repertoires in COVID-19. TCRdb's copy holds only in-frame clones and misses some; the assay was immunoSEQ multiplex PCR. The data show roughly 160,000 clones, with over 80% seen just once and 2.5% to 3.5% held by the top ten. The sequencing sample was made of peripheral blood. Source of these receptors: a woman aged 55 to 70 with acute or convalescent COVID-19.

This clone was counted a few times. This chain connects TRBV28 to TRBJ2-2; 7 bases are shared with TRBD2. The CDR3 runs to 14 residues. CDR1 is MDHEN and CDR2 is SYDVKM in the germline V gene. Trimming at V came to 5 bases and at J to 5 bases, leaving 5 bases not matched to a gene. The CDR3 nucleotides are TGTGCCAGCAGTCCGGGACTAATAACCGGGGAGCTGTTTTTT. Protein: CASSPGLITGELFF.

This chain links TRBV6-5 with TRBJ1-1, with D uncertain. The germline V and J ends were trimmed by 2 bases and 4 bases, with 11 bases remaining between them. The CDR3 runs to 14 residues. In germline, CDR1 is MNHEY, CDR2 SVGAGI. The CDR3, as DNA: TGTGCCAGCAGTTACGATGGGAGGGCCACTGAAGCTTTCTTT. The encoded protein is CASSYDGRATEAFF.

The chain joins TRBV7-9 to TRBJ2-3; D is perhaps TRBD1 (6 bases). Per the germline V gene, CDR1 is SEHNR and CDR2 is FQNEAQ (reference sequence). Deletions cut 1 base from V and 4 bases from J, with 18 bases between. The CDR3 consists of 17 residues. Here the CDR3 reads CASSLVQGRVDSDTQYF. In DNA form, the CDR3 reads TGTGCCAGCAGCTTAGTACAGGGTAGAGTGGATTCAGATACGCAGTATTTT.

The chain recombines TRBV7-2 with TRBJ2-6; 7 bases map to TRBD2. Trimming cost V 11 bases and J 1 base; bases outside gene matches: 8. Germline V CDR1 and CDR2: SGHTA, FQGNSA. This CDR3 region has 15 residues. The CDR3 DNA follows: TGTGCCCGGGGAGGGTCTTGGTCTGGGGCCAACGTCCTGACTTTC. It codes for CARGGSWSGANVLTF. The variable domain in full, completed from reference TRBV7-2 and TRBJ2-6, reads GAGVSQSPSNKVTEKGKDVELRCDPISGHTALYWYRQSLGQGLEFLIYFQGNSAPDKSGLPSDRFSAERTGGSVSTLTIQRTQQEDSAVYLCARGGSWSGANVLTFGAGSRLTVL.

The J gene is TRBJ2-1, the V gene TRBV5-1; TRBD1 matches 10 bases. Germline loops: CDR1 SGHRS, CDR2 YFSETQ. This CDR3 comprises 14 residues. The V gene end was trimmed by 4 bases and the J gene end by 7 bases; junction bases not matched to a gene: 5. CDR3 region: CASSRQGATNEQFF. The CDR3 bases are TGCGCCAGCAGCAGACAGGGGGCCACGAATGAGCAGTTCTTC. Full variable domain (remainder filled in from reference TRBV5-1 and TRBJ2-1): KAGVTQTPRYLIKTRGQQVTLSCSPISGHRSVSWYQQTPGQGLQFLFEYFSETQRNKGNFPGRFSGRQFSNSRSEMNVSTLELGDSALYLCASSRQGATNEQFFGPGTRLTVL.

The chain couples TRBV6-6 to TRBJ1-1; D remains unclear. The CDR3 is made up of 11 amino acids. Trimming cost V 0 bases and J 11 bases, with 7 bases left between them. The germline CDR1 and CDR2 sequences are MNHNY and SVGAGI (reference sequence). The DNA for the CDR3 is TGTGCCAGCAGTTACTCCGGGAGGGCTTTCTTT. It yields the protein CASSYSGRAFF.

This clone showed up just a few times. The CDR3 DNA is TGTGCCAGCTCACCTCAATCTGGCGGGACAGGGGGCAATCAGCCCCAGCATTTT. Its protein product is CASSPQSGGTGGNQPQHF. V usage is TRBV18 and J usage is TRBJ1-5; 10 bases fit TRBD1. Losses at the gene ends were 3 bases for V and 2 bases for J; bases not matched to a gene: 10. CDR1 is KGHSH and CDR2 is LQKENI in the germline V gene. The CDR3 is 18 residues long.

The rearrangement uses TRBV11-2 and TRBJ2-7; TRBD1 agrees at 8 bases. CDR3 length: 17 amino acids. Germline-derived CDR1 and CDR2 are SGHAT and FQNNGV. V gave up 2 bases and J gave up 3 bases; unmatched junction bases: 12. CDR3 DNA sequence: TGTGCCAGCAGCTTAATCGCCGAAGGGGACAGGATCTACGAGCAGTACTTC. Its protein is CASSLIAEGDRIYEQYF. Together with reference TRBV11-2 and TRBJ2-7, the CDR3 gives the full variable domain: EAGVAQSPRYKIIEKRQSVAFWCNPISGHATLYWYQQILGQGPKLLIQFQNNGVVDDSQLPKDRFSAERLKGVDSTLKIQPAKLEDSAVYLCASSLIAEGDRIYEQYFGPGTRLTVT.

V usage is TRBV3-1 (or the pseudogene TRBV3-2) and J usage is TRBJ2-1; 8 bases line up with TRBD2. This CDR3 contains 16 residues. J was trimmed by 0 bases and V by 5 bases; bases with no gene match: 6. CDR1 is LGHDT and CDR2 is YNNKEL in the germline V gene (reference sequence). In nucleotides, the CDR3 is TGTGCCAGCAGCGCGAACGCGGGGGGCTCCTACAATGAGCAGTTCTTC. Its protein is CASSANAGGSYNEQFF.